This record covers a single T cell receptor (beta chain). As yet, its antigen is unknown. Autoimmune disease history or systemic immunosuppression led to patient exclusion. Clones were sequenced by immunoSEQ multiplex PCR, and TCRdb holds only the in-frame ones, with some missing. Among around 60,000 clones, roughly 85% were seen once, and the ten largest hold 0.55% to 0.65%. This record belongs to a study of OX40 agonist ivuxolimab in advanced cancers. Study-level background: Ivuxolimab is a fully human IgG2 antibody that activates OX40 (CD134). Study-level points and caveats: Expanded peripheral T cells had an undetermined antigen specificity. Both CD4+ and CD8+ T cell populations in blood had undergone clonal expansion by week 6 at 0.1 to 3.0 mg/kg.

V lost 3 bases and J lost 1, with 9 bases in between. The CDR3 has 14 amino acids. Germline values: CDR1 ENHRY, CDR2 SYGVKD. The sequencing used CD4+ or CD8+ T cells sorted from blood, collected in a trial of the OX40 agonist ivuxolimab. The TCR sequence derives from an adult with an advanced solid tumor such as melanoma, head and neck, liver or kidney cancer. V usage is TRBV10-3 and J usage is TRBJ1-1, with a possible D match to TRBD1 (5 bases). In DNA form, the CDR3 reads TGTGCCATCAGTGAATCAGGGCCGAACACTGAAGCTTTCTTT. Translation gives CAISESGPNTEAFF.